This T cell receptor beta chain was captured by sequencing in a study of T cell responses to AZD1222 COVID-19 vaccine. Assay used: immunoSEQ multiplex PCR; TCRdb lists only in-frame clones, some missing. This sample yields 200,000 or so clones, of which about 94% are seen a single time; about 9% belongs to the top ten. The CDR3 spans 17 residues. V lost 4 bases, J lost 0 bases, and 7 bases stayed unmatched. CDR1 is SGHNT and CDR2 is YYREEE in the germline V gene (reference sequence). The clonotype comes from an adult in good health. The chain couples TRBV5-4 to TRBJ2-6, with 7 bases fitting TRBD1. The sample in question was peripheral blood, obtained on day 0 of AZD1222 vaccination. The DNA of the CDR3 is TGTGCCAGCAGCCCACCGACAGGGTCCTCTGGGGCCAACGTCCTGACTTTC. The encoded protein is CASSPPTGSSGANVLTF.